These 17 T cell receptor beta chains were sequenced from one sample in a study of CD8+CD57+ T cells in acquired aplastic anemia. For CDR3 and TCR beta VDJ profiling, genomic DNA was the template used. One entry per CDR3 protein results from TCRdb running MiXCR on the reads. The table lists 400,000 to 450,000 distinct CDR3 sequences, 55% to 75% of them singletons. Sequencing was carried out using sorted CD4+, CD8+, or CD8+CD57+ T cells (not recorded which) from PBMCs. All receptors derive from a human donor in good health, serving as a control.

The chain recombines TRBV7-2 with TRBJ1-6; D remains unclear. This CDR3 spans 15 amino acids. V was cut by 3 bases and J by 19 bases, with 25 bases left in between. The V gene's germline CDR1 is SGHTA and CDR2 FQGNSA. The CDR3 loop is CASSFRRVTMATPHF. Here the CDR3 DNA reads TGTGCCAGCAGCTTCAGACGGGTTACTATGGCTACCCCTCACTTT.

With respect to this clonotype: The junction differs from germline at one of its ends, possibly a read error. The chain links TRBV9 to TRBJ2-7; D gene ambiguous. Germline assignment: CDR1 SGDLS and CDR2 YYNGEE. The CDR3 loop spans 14 amino acids. This chain's CDR3 is CASTQSHRAYVLNF. Written as DNA, the CDR3 is TGTGCCAGCACCCAATCTCATAGAGCCTACGTCCTGAACTTC.

The sample holds many counts of this clonotype. This chain connects TRBV12-3 or TRBV12-4 to TRBJ1-1; weak D call: TRBD1 (5 bases). V lost 5 bases and J lost 1, with 14 bases in between. This CDR3 has 15 amino acids. The CDR3 DNA reads TGTGCCAGCAGTATGATCCAGGGTTCGAACACTGAAGCTTTCTTT. It encodes CASSMIQGSNTEAFF.

The chain carries TRBV7-7 and TRBJ1-5; D unclear. The CDR3 has 13 residues. Germline-derived CDR1 and CDR2 are SSHAT and FNYEAQ (reference sequence). The CDR3 sequence: CDGRVGKDQPQHF. The CDR3 coding sequence is TGTGACGGCCGCGTAGGGAAGGATCAGCCCCAGCATTTT.

Turning to this clonotype: The conserved phenylalanine or tryptophan is not found at the CDR3 terminus, so this likely reflects a read error. The DNA is left out, because the CDR3 cannot be placed on it with certainty; the CDR3 is given as TCRdb lists it. CDR3 loop: CASSLASSGNTKY. V is TRBV7-2 and J is TRBJ1-5. The CDR3 numbers 13 amino acids, ends counted. CDR1 is SGHTA, CDR2 FQGNSA, per germline.

The V gene is TRBV7-2, the J gene TRBJ1-2; D is ambiguous. The CDR3 covers 16 residues. Trimming cost V 5 bases and J 8 bases, with 24 bases left between them. Germline CDR1 and CDR2: SGHTA and FQGNSA. The CDR3, as DNA: TGTGCCAGCAGCATAACCGTTTCTGCCCCGCCAAGAGGCTACACCTTC. This translates into CASSITVSAPPRGYTF.

About this clonotype: Compared with germline, one end of the junction differs, possibly owing to a read error. This chain links TRBV20-1 with TRBJ2-5, with unresolved D. From germline, CDR1 is DFQATT and CDR2 SNEGSKA (reference sequence). This CDR3 has 12 amino acids. The CDR3 DNA reads as TGCAGTGCTTCGGAGCGCCCAGAGACCAAGTACTTC. Protein product: CSASERPETKYF.

The V and J genes are TRBV2 and TRBJ1-1; 11 nucleotides line up with TRBD1. The CDR3 extends over 14 amino acids. CDR1 and CDR2 (germline): SNHLY, FYNNEI. V trimming: 8 bases; J trimming: 5 bases; junction bases outside the gene matches: 7. The CDR3, as DNA: TGTGCCAGCCAAGGACAGGGGGCTTGGACTGAAGCTTTCTTT. Amino acids: CASQGQGAWTEAFF.

Of note for this clonotype: The conserved phenylalanine or tryptophan is not found at the CDR3 terminus, so this likely reflects a read error. Because the CDR3's place on the DNA is in doubt, the DNA is left out and the CDR3 is given as listed by TCRdb. The gene calls are TRBV7-2 and TRBJ2-3; the table's D gene call, TRBD1, was not cross checked with the DNA. Per the germline V gene, CDR1 is SGHTA and CDR2 is FQGNSA. The CDR3 contains 13 residues when both ends are counted. CDR3 region: CASSPMGGSCEQY.

The chain couples TRBV9 to TRBJ1-6, with D possibly being TRBD1 (6 bases). In germline, CDR1 is SGDLS, CDR2 YYNGEE. The CDR3 runs to 15 residues. V dropped 3 bases and J dropped 17 bases, with 24 bases sitting between them. CDR3 in DNA: TGTGCCAGCAGCGCACAGGGTTGGGATGAAAAACTGTTCCACTTT. Translation: CASSAQGWDEKLFHF.

V gene TRBV29-1 combines with J gene TRBJ2-6; D is perhaps TRBD2 (5 bases). The germline V gene has CDR1 SQVTM and CDR2 ANQGSEA. The CDR3 consists of 15 residues. CDR3 bases: TGCAGTGCTAGTTGTGCGGGCACTGGGGCCAACGTCCTGACTTTC. Protein product: CSASCAGTGANVLTF.

This clonotype has just a few counts. A junction boundary mismatches the germline segment, possibly from a read error. The CDR3, as DNA: TGTGCTAGCAGCTTAGGGCAACGCACAGATACGCAGTATTTT. It encodes CASSLGQRTDTQYF. The J gene is TRBJ2-3, the V gene TRBV7-7; D call uncertain. The length of the CDR3 is 14 residues. The germline V gene encodes CDR1 SSHAT and CDR2 FNYEAQ (reference sequence).

The chain uses TRBV7-6 and TRBJ1-5; the D gene is possibly TRBD1 (6 bases). The germline V and J ends were trimmed by 6 bases and 16 bases, with 19 bases remaining between them. The CDR3 totals 12 residues. Per the germline V gene, CDR1 is SGHVS and CDR2 is FNYEAQ. In DNA form, the CDR3 reads TGTGCCAGCAGTGGACAGACTAGGACGGTACATTTT. As protein: CASSGQTRTVHF.

The J gene is TRBJ2-7, the V gene TRBV7-9; perhaps TRBD2 as D (6 bases). The V gene's germline CDR1 is SEHNR and CDR2 FQNEAQ (reference sequence). The CDR3 is 13 amino acids. With 3 bases removed from V and 6 bases from J, the gap between germline ends came to 12 bases. DNA for the CDR3: TGTGCCAGCAGCTTTTCAGGAGGGACCGAGCAGTACTTC. It translates to CASSFSGGTEQYF.

This clonotype was recorded only once. At one end, the junction sequence differs from germline, possibly due to a read error. The rearrangement uses TRBV10-3 and TRBJ1-1; TRBD1 is a possible D gene (5 bases). This CDR3 comprises 15 residues. CDR1 and CDR2 (germline): ENHRY, SYGVKD. CDR3 sequence reads: CAISESRGQNPDAVF. In DNA, the CDR3 is TGTGCCATCAGTGAGTCGAGGGGTCAGAACCCTGATGCTGTCTTT.

J is TRBJ1-6 and V is TRBV7-2; D unresolved. The germline V gene has CDR1 SGHTA and CDR2 FQGNSA. Trimming shortened V by 3 bases and J by 7 bases, and 22 bases separated the two germline ends. This CDR3 contains 18 residues. CDR3 in DNA: TGTGCCAGCAGCTTGAAGGACCCCCCTTGCACTGAGAATTCACCCCTCCACTTT. Amino acid sequence: CASSLKDPPCTENSPLHF.

Comments on this clonotype: The conserved phenylalanine or tryptophan is not found at the CDR3 terminus, so this likely reflects a read error. Because the CDR3's place on the DNA is in doubt, the DNA is left out and the CDR3 is given as listed by TCRdb. The chain has TRBV7-2 and TRBJ2-7; the table names TRBD1, a call not compared with the DNA. Germline V gene lookup returns CDR1 SGHTA and CDR2 FQGNSA. The CDR3 spans 13 amino acids, including both terminal residues. Here the CDR3 reads CASSHGGLNYGYT.